Each of the 4 T cell receptor beta chains below was sequenced from the same sample in a study of siplizumab effects on memory and regulatory T cells. TCRdb's copy holds only in-frame clones and misses some; the assay was immunoSEQ multiplex PCR. The repertoire consists of 100,000 or so clones, with just over 90% occurring once and the leading ten covering around 0.73%. Source material: Tregs sorted from blood. The receptors come from a human donor in good health.

V gene TRBV19 combines with J gene TRBJ2-7; 12 bases are a match to TRBD2. The V gene's germline CDR1 is LNHDA and CDR2 SQIVND (reference sequence). V was pared by 6 bases and J by 4 bases, with 7 bases of the junction left unmatched. The CDR3 has 15 amino acids. Here the CDR3 reads CASSPTSGRRYEQYF. The DNA for the CDR3 is TGTGCCAGTAGCCCGACTAGCGGGAGAAGATACGAGCAGTACTTC.

V and J are TRBV5-1 and TRBJ2-3, with 14 bases aligning to TRBD2. Germline CDR1 reads SGHRS; CDR2 reads YFSETQ. The CDR3 spans 16 residues. V trimming: 2 bases; J trimming: 7 bases; junction bases outside the gene matches: 6. The CDR3, as DNA: TGCGCCAGCAGCTTCCCGACTAGCGGGAGGGTGAATACGCAGTATTTT. This gives the protein CASSFPTSGRVNTQYF.

The chain uses TRBV12-5 and TRBJ1-1, with D maybe TRBD1 (6 bases). The CDR3 has 13 residues. Trimming pared 6 bases from V and 1 base from J, leaving 9 bases between. CDR1 is LGHNT and CDR2 is FRNRAP in the germline V gene. The CDR3 DNA is TGTGCTAGTGGCAAGGACAGGAACACTGAAGCTTTCTTT. Its protein is CASGKDRNTEAFF.

The V gene is TRBV10-3, the J gene TRBJ1-2; the D is unclear. The CDR3 has 13 residues. Looked up from germline, CDR1 is ENHRY and CDR2 is SYGVKD. The V gene lost 0 bases and the J gene lost 5 bases, with 7 bases spanning the gap. DNA for the CDR3: TGTGCCATCAGTGAGTCGTTTTCGTATGGCTACACCTTC. It encodes CAISESFSYGYTF.